Following are 28 T cell receptor beta chains from one sample sequenced in a study of blood T cell repertoires in COVID-19. TCRdb's copy holds only in-frame clones and misses some; the assay was immunoSEQ multiplex PCR. The sample includes about 140,000 clones, approximately 80% of them seen just once. The sample taken for sequencing was peripheral blood. These receptor sequences come from a man aged 60 to 69 with active or convalescent COVID-19.

V is TRBV20-1 and J is TRBJ1-1; D not certain. Trimming took off 1 base at V and 8 bases at J, with 8 bases between the two ends. The germline V gene has CDR1 DFQATT and CDR2 SNEGSKA (reference sequence). This CDR3 has 11 residues. The chain's CDR3 is CSARGVREAFF. The CDR3, as DNA: TGCAGTGCTAGAGGGGTCAGGGAAGCTTTCTTT.

The rearrangement uses TRBV18 and TRBJ1-2, with TRBD1 identical over 12 bases. V was pared by 3 bases and J by 4 bases, with 3 bases of the junction left unmatched. The CDR3 is made up of 15 amino acids. Looked up from germline, CDR1 is KGHSH and CDR2 is LQKENI. The CDR3 spells CASSPPGQGAYGYTF. Here the CDR3 DNA reads TGTGCCAGCTCACCTCCGGGACAGGGGGCCTATGGCTACACCTTC.

This chain links TRBV6-5 with TRBJ1-2; tentatively, D is TRBD1 (6 bases). Trimming shortened V by 9 bases and J by 2 bases, and 13 bases separated the two germline ends. The CDR3 has 13 residues. Germline V lookup: CDR1 MNHEY, CDR2 SVGAGI. CDR3 bases: TGTGCCAGGTACGACAGGTGGAACTATGGCTACACCTTC. Amino acid sequence: CARYDRWNYGYTF.

This clone came up a few times. J is TRBJ1-2 and V is TRBV11-2; 7 bases map to TRBD1. The V and J ends lost 0 bases and 6 bases, in that order; junction bases with no gene match: 7. The CDR3 runs to 15 residues. CDR1 is SGHAT and CDR2 is FQNNGV in the germline V gene. The CDR3 loop is CASSLDAQGYDGYTF. Written as DNA, the CDR3 is TGTGCCAGCAGCTTAGATGCACAGGGGTATGATGGCTACACCTTC.

The chain joins TRBV7-8 to TRBJ2-7; a weak D match, TRBD1 (6 bases). The CDR3 is made up of 15 amino acids. Germline CDR1 SGHVS, CDR2 FQNEAQ. The V end was cut by 5 bases, the J end by 1 base, with 15 bases between. DNA for the CDR3: TGTGCCAGCAGCATCAGGACAGTAGGGTCCTACGAGCAGTACTTC. It codes for CASSIRTVGSYEQYF.

This clone appeared once. The chain has TRBV28 and TRBJ1-1; D unclear. Germline V gene data show CDR1 as MDHEN and CDR2 as SYDVKM. This CDR3 spans 11 amino acids. The V gene lost 7 bases and the J gene lost 3 bases, with 6 bases spanning the gap. DNA for the CDR3: TGTGCCAGCATCGGTCACACTGAAGCTTTCTTT. It specifies CASIGHTEAFF.

V usage is TRBV11-3 and J usage is TRBJ1-1; D unclear. V was cut by 1 base and J by 4 bases, with 13 bases left in between. The germline V gene has CDR1 SGHNT and CDR2 YENEEA. The CDR3 runs 15 residues. CDR3 nucleotide sequence: TGTGCCAGCAGCTTAGCCCCCGGAGCGGGCACTGAAGCTTTCTTT. It translates to CASSLAPGAGTEAFF. The entire variable domain, with the rest obtained from reference TRBV11-3 and TRBJ1-1, is as follows: EAGVVQSPRYKIIEKKQPVAFWCNPISGHNTLYWYLQNLGQGPELLIRYENEEAVDDSQLPKDRFSAERLKGVDSTLKIQPAELGDSAVYLCASSLAPGAGTEAFFGQGTRLTVV.

This clone was detected only once. The CDR3: CASRRDSRSSGNTIYF. CDR3 in DNA: TGTGCCAGCAGACGGGACAGTCGGAGCTCTGGAAACACCATATATTTT. The chain combines TRBV27 with TRBJ1-3; 7 bases map to TRBD1. This CDR3 is built from 16 residues. CDR1 MNHEY and CDR2 SMNVEV come from the germline V gene (reference sequence). With V trimmed by 6 bases and J by 0 bases, 8 bases remained unmatched.

CDR3 protein: CASSMTGGEEKLFF. The CDR3 DNA sequence: TGCGCCAGCAGCATGACAGGGGGCGAGGAAAAACTGTTTTTT. The V gene is TRBV5-1, the J gene TRBJ1-4, with 10 bases that match TRBD1. CDR1 is SGHRS, CDR2 YFSETQ, per germline. This CDR3 region has 14 residues. V dropped 4 bases and J dropped 8; count of bases not matched to a gene: 5.

The rearrangement links TRBV3-1 (or the pseudogene TRBV3-2) to TRBJ2-7, with D possibly matching TRBD2 (6 bases). The germline V and J ends were trimmed by 3 bases and 1 base, with 10 bases remaining between them. Germline CDR1 LGHDT, CDR2 YNNKEL (reference sequence). This CDR3 spans 14 amino acids. The CDR3 here is CASSQGGESYEQYF. CDR3 nucleotide sequence: TGTGCCAGCAGCCAGGGAGGTGAGTCCTACGAGCAGTACTTC.

The chain carries TRBV19 and TRBJ1-1; TRBD1 is a possible D gene (5 bases). Germline CDR1 is LNHDA and CDR2 is SQIVND (reference sequence). This CDR3 spans 16 amino acids. V lost 4 bases, J lost 6 bases, and 21 bases lay in between. The CDR3 nucleotides are TGTGCCAGTAGTACCCTCCCGACAGTACGTACAGCTGAAGCTTTCTTT. Its protein product is CASSTLPTVRTAEAFF.

The chain carries TRBV10-1 and TRBJ2-7; 8 bases fit TRBD1. The CDR3 totals 13 residues. Germline V CDR1 and CDR2: WNHNN, SYGVQD (reference sequence). After removal of 4 bases from V and 3 bases from J, the junction contained 2 bases not matched to a gene. CDR3 DNA sequence: TGCGCCAGCAGTGGAGGACAGGGCTACGAGCAGTACTTC. It translates to CASSGGQGYEQYF.

V and J are TRBV4-3 and TRBJ1-5; 9 bases agree with TRBD1. The CDR3 spans 17 residues. Per the germline V gene, CDR1 is LGHNA and CDR2 is YSLEER. With 4 bases clipped from V and 6 bases from J, the junction kept 13 bases outside the gene matches. The CDR3, as DNA: TGCGCCAGCAGCCCAACCAGCGGGACAGGGACATTTCAGCCCCAGCATTTT. Protein: CASSPTSGTGTFQPQHF.

The J gene is TRBJ2-1, the V gene TRBV7-9; D ambiguous. Per germline, CDR1 SEHNR and CDR2 FQNEAQ (reference sequence). V gave up 7 bases and J gave up 0 bases, with 10 bases separating them. The CDR3 extends over 14 amino acids. The CDR3 region is CASTIQSSYNEQFF. CDR3 bases: TGTGCCAGCACCATACAAAGCTCCTACAATGAGCAGTTCTTC.

The chain uses TRBV6-2 or TRBV6-3 and TRBJ2-7; D possibly corresponds to TRBD1 (6 bases). CDR1 MNHEY and CDR2 SVGEGT come from the germline V gene. The length of the CDR3 is 14 residues. V shed 5 bases and J shed 6 bases, with 17 bases lying between them. The CDR3 protein is CASSDTPRGSEQYV. CDR3 in DNA: TGTGCCAGCAGTGATACCCCCAGGGGTAGCGAGCAGTACGTC.

This chain links TRBV11-3 with TRBJ2-2, with a tentative D call TRBD2 (5 bases). Germline V gene sequence: CDR1 SGHNT, CDR2 YENEEA. This CDR3 comprises 12 residues. The V gene lost 7 bases and the J gene lost 5 bases, with 8 bases spanning the gap. This CDR3 is CASTGETGELFF. Here the CDR3 DNA reads TGTGCCAGCACCGGGGAAACCGGGGAGCTGTTTTTT. Supplemented by reference TRBV11-3 and TRBJ2-2, the full variable domain reads EAGVVQSPRYKIIEKKQPVAFWCNPISGHNTLYWYLQNLGQGPELLIRYENEEAVDDSQLPKDRFSAERLKGVDSTLKIQPAELGDSAVYLCASTGETGELFFGEGSRLTVL.

The chain couples TRBV6-1 to TRBJ2-7, with no clear D. Germline-derived CDR1 and CDR2 are MNHNS and SASEGT. The CDR3 runs to 11 residues. V lost 3 bases to trimming and J lost 3 bases, with 3 bases between them. CDR3 DNA: TGTGCCAGCAGTGACCACTACGAGCAGTACTTC. Translation gives CASSDHYEQYF.

This rearrangement joins TRBV29-1 to TRBJ2-5; perhaps TRBD2 as D (6 bases). Germline V gene data show CDR1 as SQVTM and CDR2 as ANQGSEA. The CDR3 extends over 12 amino acids. Trimming left V 6 bases short and J 3 bases short, with 11 bases between. Written as DNA, the CDR3 is TGCAGCGTCCGGGACTTTGAAGAGACCCAGTACTTC. This gives the protein CSVRDFEETQYF.

V is TRBV28 and J is TRBJ2-2; 7 positions match TRBD2. The trim removed 7 bases at V and 6 bases at J, leaving 11 bases unmatched. Germline values: CDR1 MDHEN, CDR2 SYDVKM. The CDR3 contains 15 residues. DNA for the CDR3: TGTGCCAGCAATGTGGGAGGGGTGTTCCCCGGGGAGCTGTTTTTT. Protein product: CASNVGGVFPGELFF.

Here the CDR3 DNA reads TGTGCCAGCAGCACCGTGGGGCACGAGCAGTACTTC. This gives the protein CASSTVGHEQYF. The chain has TRBV21-1 and TRBJ2-7; the table names TRBD1, a call not compared with the DNA. TRBV21-1 is a documented pseudogene. CDR3 length equals 12 residues.

The rearrangement uses TRBV18 and TRBJ2-5; 7 bases agree with TRBD2. The CDR3 runs to 15 residues. J gave up 1 base and V 1 base, and 3 bases lay outside the gene matches. Per the germline V gene, CDR1 is KGHSH and CDR2 is LQKENI. CDR3 sequence (DNA): TGTGCCAGCTCACCACGGGAGGGATCCCAAGAGACCCAGTACTTC. Translated, it gives CASSPREGSQETQYF.

The chain combines TRBV6-2 or TRBV6-3 with TRBJ2-7, with D possibly being TRBD2 (6 bases). This CDR3 region has 16 residues. V was pared by 2 bases and J by 3 bases, with 17 bases between. The V gene's germline CDR1 is MNHEY and CDR2 SVGEGT. The CDR3 region has the DNA TGTGCCAGCAGTTACCCGACAGCGGGCGACGTCTACGAGCAGTACGTC. It codes for CASSYPTAGDVYEQYV.

The chain links TRBV9 to TRBJ2-1; D is perhaps TRBD2 (6 bases). Trimming cost V 3 bases and J 4 bases, with 14 bases left between them. The CDR3 covers 15 residues. Germline V lookup: CDR1 SGDLS, CDR2 YYNGEE. This CDR3 reads CASSGGTGLYNEQFF. The DNA of the CDR3 is TGTGCCAGCAGCGGTGGGACTGGGTTATACAATGAGCAGTTCTTC.

The chain's CDR3 is CASSSLGATNEKLFF. The CDR3 nucleotides read TGTGCCAGCAGTTCCCTAGGGGCCACTAATGAAAAACTGTTTTTT. J is TRBJ1-4 and V is TRBV6-5; D perhaps matches TRBD1 (5 bases). Trimming shortened V by 4 bases and J by 2 bases, and 11 bases separated the two germline ends. In germline, CDR1 is MNHEY, CDR2 SVGAGI. This CDR3 region has 15 residues.

The chain combines TRBV6-6 with TRBJ1-2, with D uncertain. The germline V and J ends were trimmed by 2 bases and 2 bases, with 6 bases remaining between them. This CDR3 has 13 residues. Per the germline V gene, CDR1 is MNHNY and CDR2 is SVGAGI (reference sequence). The DNA for the CDR3 is TGTGCCAGCAGTTACGAGAGGAACTATGGCTACACCTTC. This translates into CASSYERNYGYTF.

V gene TRBV24-1 combines with J gene TRBJ1-2, with 9 bases that match TRBD1. The CDR3 is made up of 16 amino acids. Germline values: CDR1 KGHDR, CDR2 SFDVKD. Unmatched junction bases numbered 9, after V lost 4 bases and J lost 4 bases. In DNA, the CDR3 is TGTGCCACCAGTGACAACCCTGGGACAGGGACCTATGGCTACACCTTC. This codes for CATSDNPGTGTYGYTF.

The chain joins TRBV5-1 to TRBJ1-6; TRBD1 matches at 11 bases. This CDR3 is built from 16 residues. From germline, CDR1 is SGHRS and CDR2 YFSETQ. The junction had 7 bases not matched to a gene; V was cut back by 1 base and J by 10 bases. The CDR3 reads CASSLTTGQGASPLHF. The CDR3 nucleotides are TGCGCCAGCAGCTTGACTACCGGACAGGGGGCCTCACCCCTCCACTTT.

The V call is TRBV5-5, the J call TRBJ1-1; D ambiguous. Looked up from germline, CDR1 is SGHKS and CDR2 is YYEKEE (reference sequence). Trimming removed 4 bases from V and 1 base from J, with 8 bases in between. CDR3 length: 13 amino acids. The CDR3 nucleotides read TGTGCCAGCAGCGACTATGGGAACACTGAAGCTTTCTTT. This gives the protein CASSDYGNTEAFF.